Following are 2 T cell receptor beta chains from one sample sequenced in a study of blood T cell repertoires in COVID-19. Profiled with immunoSEQ multiplex PCR; TCRdb holds only in-frame clones, not every one. The data contain a few hundred thousand clones, nearly 90% of them seen just once; the ten biggest clones take up over 13%. Sequencing was carried out using PBMCs or T cells enriched from blood (not recorded which). The receptor source for this set is a man aged 25 to 45 who had been exposed to COVID-19.

The genes are TRBV12-5 and TRBJ2-5; TRBD2 might be the D (7 bases). The CDR3 loop spans 17 amino acids. Germline values: CDR1 LGHNT, CDR2 FRNRAP. The V and J ends lost 0 bases and 5 bases respectively, with 19 bases between them. This CDR3 is CASGLVLAPGAGETQYF. The CDR3 region has the DNA TGTGCTAGTGGTTTGGTACTAGCGCCAGGGGCGGGGGAGACCCAGTACTTC.

The chain couples TRBV9 to TRBJ1-3, with unresolved D. Germline V gene lookup returns CDR1 SGDLS and CDR2 YYNGEE. The CDR3 loop spans 15 amino acids. Trimming took off 4 bases at V and 0 bases at J, with 11 bases between the two ends. CDR3 nucleotides: TGTGCCAGCAGCCCCCTCCAGGACTCTGGAAACACCATATATTTT. Amino acid sequence: CASSPLQDSGNTIYF.